This T cell receptor (beta chain) was observed in a study of post-analysis software for immune sequencing data. About the study: The disease courses covered relapsing-remitting, secondary progressive and progressive-relapsing multiple sclerosis. Findings and limits, study-wide: Among multiple sclerosis patients, normalized Chao1 diversity was significantly below that of controls. Strong same-batch co-clustering of samples appeared with F measure clustering. Among 5 or 6 TRBV segments more frequent in patients than controls were TRBV5-6, TRBV5-1 and TRBV20-1.

Turning to this clonotype: Its antigen is unknown.

Trimming took 4 bases from V and 1 from J, leaving 16 bases between them. CDR3 size: 16 residues. Looked up from germline, CDR1 is MGHDK and CDR2 is SYGVNS. Tagging with unique molecular identifiers was a feature of the TCR beta cDNA libraries. The source material, roughly 0.85 to 10 million T cells, gave rise to roughly 0.5 million cDNA molecules. TCRdb itself ran the PCR reads through MiXCR, one entry per CDR3 protein. This sample yields around 710,000 distinct CDR3 sequences, of which 35% to 55% are seen a single time; roughly 4.5% belongs to the top ten. The sequence was collected from a girl aged 5 to 17 with multiple sclerosis. The rearrangement uses TRBV25-1 and TRBJ1-1, with D possibly TRBD1 on 6 matching bases. The sample was blood. The CDR3 reads CASSGITGTWNTEAFF. The CDR3 nucleotides read TGTGCCAGCAGTGGGATCACAGGGACTTGGAACACTGAAGCTTTCTTT. The variable domain in full, with the rest retrieved from reference TRBV25-1 and TRBJ1-1, is EADIYQTPRYLVIGTGKKITLECSQTMGHDKMYWYQQDPGMELHLIHYSYGVNSTEKGDLSSESTVSRIRTEHFPLTLESARPSHTSQYLCASSGITGTWNTEAFFGQGTRLTVV.